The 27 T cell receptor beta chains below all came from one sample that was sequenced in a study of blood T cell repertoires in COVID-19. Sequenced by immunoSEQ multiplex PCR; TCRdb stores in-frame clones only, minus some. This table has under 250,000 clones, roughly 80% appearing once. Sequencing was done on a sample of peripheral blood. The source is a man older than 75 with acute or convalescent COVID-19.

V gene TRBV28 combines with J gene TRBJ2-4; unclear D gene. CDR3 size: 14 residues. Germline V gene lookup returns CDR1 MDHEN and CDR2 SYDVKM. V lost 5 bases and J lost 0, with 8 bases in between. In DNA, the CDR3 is TGTGCCAGCAGTATCAGAATAGCCAAAAACATTCAGTACTTC. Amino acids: CASSIRIAKNIQYF.

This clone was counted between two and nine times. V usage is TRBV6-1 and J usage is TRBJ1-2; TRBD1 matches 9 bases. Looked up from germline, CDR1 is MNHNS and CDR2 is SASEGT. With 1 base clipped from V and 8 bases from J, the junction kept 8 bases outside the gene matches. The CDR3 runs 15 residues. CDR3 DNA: TGTGCCAGCAGTGAAGTTGGGACAGGGAGATGGGGCTACACCTTC. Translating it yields CASSEVGTGRWGYTF.

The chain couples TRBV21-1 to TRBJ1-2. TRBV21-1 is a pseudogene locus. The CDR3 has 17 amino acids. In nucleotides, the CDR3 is TGTGCCAGCAGCCCGGGGGGGACAGAGTCATCACAAGAAGGCTACACCTTC. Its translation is CASSPGGTESSQEGYTF.

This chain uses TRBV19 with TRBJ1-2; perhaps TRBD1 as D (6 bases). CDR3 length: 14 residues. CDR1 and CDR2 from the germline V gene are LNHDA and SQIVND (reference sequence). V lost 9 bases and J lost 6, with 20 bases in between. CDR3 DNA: TGTGCCAGCAGACCTGGGGGCAGAGGGGATGGCTACACCTTC. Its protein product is CASRPGGRGDGYTF.

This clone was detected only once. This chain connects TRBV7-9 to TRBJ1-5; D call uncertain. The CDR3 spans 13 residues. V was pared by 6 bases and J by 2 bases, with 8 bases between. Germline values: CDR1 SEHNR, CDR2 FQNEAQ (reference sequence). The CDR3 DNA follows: TGTGCCAGCAGTAACAGTCGCAATCAGCCCCAGCATTTT. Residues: CASSNSRNQPQHF.

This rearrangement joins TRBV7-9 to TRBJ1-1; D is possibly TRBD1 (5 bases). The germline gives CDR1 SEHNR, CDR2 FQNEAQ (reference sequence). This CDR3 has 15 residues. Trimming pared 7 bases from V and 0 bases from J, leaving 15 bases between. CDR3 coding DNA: TGTGCCAGCATCCCTGACAGCGGGATGAACACTGAAGCTTTCTTT. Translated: CASIPDSGMNTEAFF.

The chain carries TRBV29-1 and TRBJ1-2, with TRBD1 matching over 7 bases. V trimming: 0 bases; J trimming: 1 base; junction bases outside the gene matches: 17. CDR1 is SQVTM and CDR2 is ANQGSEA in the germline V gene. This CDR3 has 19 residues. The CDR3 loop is CSVEDERVKTGIYNYGYTF. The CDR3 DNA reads TGCAGCGTTGAAGATGAGAGGGTAAAGACAGGGATCTATAACTATGGCTACACCTTC.

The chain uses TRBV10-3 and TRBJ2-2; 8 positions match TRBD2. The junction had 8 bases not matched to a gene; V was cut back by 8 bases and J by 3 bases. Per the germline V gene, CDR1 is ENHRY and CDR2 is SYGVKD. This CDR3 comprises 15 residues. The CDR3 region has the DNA TGTGCCATCCGCGGAGTTAGCGGGGACACCGGGGAGCTGTTTTTT. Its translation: CAIRGVSGDTGELFF.

For the CDR3, the DNA is TGCAGTGCTAGATCTAACGAGCAGTACTTC. This sequence encodes CSARSNEQYF. V is TRBV20-1 and J is TRBJ2-7; D call uncertain. CDR3 size: 10 residues. V was clipped by 2 bases and J by 5 bases, with 4 bases between them. Germline V gene data show CDR1 as DFQATT and CDR2 as SNEGSKA (reference sequence).

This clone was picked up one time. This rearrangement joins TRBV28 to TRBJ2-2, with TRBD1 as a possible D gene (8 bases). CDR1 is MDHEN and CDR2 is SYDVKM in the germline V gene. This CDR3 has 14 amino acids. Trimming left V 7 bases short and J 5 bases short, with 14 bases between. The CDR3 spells CASNKQGGTGELFF. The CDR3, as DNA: TGTGCCAGCAACAAACAGGGGGGGACCGGGGAGCTGTTTTTT.

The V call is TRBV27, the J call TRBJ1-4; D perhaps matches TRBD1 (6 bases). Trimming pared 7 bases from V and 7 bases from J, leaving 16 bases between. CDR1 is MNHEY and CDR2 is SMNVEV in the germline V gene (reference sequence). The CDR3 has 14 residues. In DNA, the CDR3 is TGTGCCAGCACCCCCACAGGGAGGGTTGAAAAACTGTTTTTT. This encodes CASTPTGRVEKLFF.

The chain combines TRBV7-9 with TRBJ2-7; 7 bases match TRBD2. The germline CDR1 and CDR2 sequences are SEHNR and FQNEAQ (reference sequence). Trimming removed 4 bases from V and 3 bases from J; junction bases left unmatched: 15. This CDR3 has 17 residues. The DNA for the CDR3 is TGTGCCAGCAGCTCCCCAAAGGGGAGGGACGAGGACTACGAGCAGTACTTC. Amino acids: CASSSPKGRDEDYEQYF.

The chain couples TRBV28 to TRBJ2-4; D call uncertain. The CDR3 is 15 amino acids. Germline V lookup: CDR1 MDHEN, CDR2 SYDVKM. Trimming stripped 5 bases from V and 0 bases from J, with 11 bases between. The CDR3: CASSPYPIAKNIQYF. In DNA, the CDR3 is TGTGCCAGCAGTCCGTATCCTATAGCCAAAAACATTCAGTACTTC. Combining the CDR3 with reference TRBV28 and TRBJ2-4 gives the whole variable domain DVKVTQSSRYLVKRTGEKVFLECVQDMDHENMFWYRQDPGLGLRLIYFSYDVKMKEKGDIPEGYSVSREKKERFSLILESASTNQTSMYLCASSPYPIAKNIQYFGAGTRLSVL.

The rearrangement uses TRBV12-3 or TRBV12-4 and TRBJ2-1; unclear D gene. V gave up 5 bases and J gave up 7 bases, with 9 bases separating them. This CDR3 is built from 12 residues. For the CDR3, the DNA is TGTGCCAGCAGTATAACCCTAAATGAGCAGTTCTTC. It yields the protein CASSITLNEQFF.

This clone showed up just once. The DNA for the CDR3 is TGTGCCAGCAGCCCCGGGACAGGCCTTCTCAACGAGCAGTACTTC. Translated, it gives CASSPGTGLLNEQYF. The chain couples TRBV5-8 to TRBJ2-7; 8 positions agree with TRBD1. Germline V gives CDR1 SGHTS, CDR2 YDEGEE. The CDR3 length is 15 residues. The ends lost 4 bases at V and 5 bases at J; junction bases unmatched: 11. Variable domain in full (rest from reference TRBV5-8 and TRBJ2-7): EAGVTQSPTHLIKTRGQQATLRCSPISGHTSVYWYQQALGLGLQFLLWYDEGEERNRGNFPPRFSGRQFPNYSSELNVNALELEDSALYLCASSPGTGLLNEQYFGPGTRLTVT.

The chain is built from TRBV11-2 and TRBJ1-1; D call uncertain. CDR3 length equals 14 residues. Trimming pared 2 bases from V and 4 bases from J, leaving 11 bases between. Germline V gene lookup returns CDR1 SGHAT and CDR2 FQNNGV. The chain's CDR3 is CASSLRPGSTEAFF. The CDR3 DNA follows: TGTGCCAGCAGCTTAAGACCCGGGAGCACTGAAGCTTTCTTT.

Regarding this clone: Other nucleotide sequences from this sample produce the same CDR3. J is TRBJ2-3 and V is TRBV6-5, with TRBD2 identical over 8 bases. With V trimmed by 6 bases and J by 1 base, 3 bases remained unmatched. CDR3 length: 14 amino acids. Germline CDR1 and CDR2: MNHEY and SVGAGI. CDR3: CASSLSGGTDTQYF. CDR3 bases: TGTGCCAGCAGCCTTAGCGGGGGCACAGATACGCAGTATTTT.

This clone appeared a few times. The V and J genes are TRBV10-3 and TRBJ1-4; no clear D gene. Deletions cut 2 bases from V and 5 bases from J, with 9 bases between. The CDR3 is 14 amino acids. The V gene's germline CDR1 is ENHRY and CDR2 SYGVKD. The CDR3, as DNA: TGTGCCATCAGTGAGACAGTTGGGAATGAAAAACTGTTTTTT. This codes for CAISETVGNEKLFF.

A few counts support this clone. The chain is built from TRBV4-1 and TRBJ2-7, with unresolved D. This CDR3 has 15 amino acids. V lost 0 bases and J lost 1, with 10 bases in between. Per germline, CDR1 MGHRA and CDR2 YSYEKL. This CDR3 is CASSQDGWSSYEQYF. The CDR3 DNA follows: TGCGCCAGCAGCCAAGATGGTTGGAGTTCCTACGAGCAGTACTTC.

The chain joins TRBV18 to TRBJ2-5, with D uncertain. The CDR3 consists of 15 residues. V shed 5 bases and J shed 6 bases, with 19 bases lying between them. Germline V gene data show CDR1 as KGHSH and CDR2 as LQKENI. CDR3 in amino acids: CASSGSGDDTKTQYF. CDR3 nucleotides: TGTGCCAGCTCAGGTTCCGGAGACGATACGAAGACCCAGTACTTC.

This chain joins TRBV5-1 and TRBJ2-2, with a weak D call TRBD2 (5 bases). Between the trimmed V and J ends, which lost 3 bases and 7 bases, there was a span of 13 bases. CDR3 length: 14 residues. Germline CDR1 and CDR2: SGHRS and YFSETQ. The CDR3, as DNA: TGCGCCAGCAGCTCCCCCGGAGGAGGCGGGGAGCTGTTTTTT. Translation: CASSSPGGGGELFF.

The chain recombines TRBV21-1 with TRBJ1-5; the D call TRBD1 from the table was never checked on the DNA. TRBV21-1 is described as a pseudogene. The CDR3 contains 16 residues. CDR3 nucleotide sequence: TGTGCCAGCAGCAAAGAGACAGGGATTAGCAATCAGCCCCAGCATTTT. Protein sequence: CASSKETGISNQPQHF.

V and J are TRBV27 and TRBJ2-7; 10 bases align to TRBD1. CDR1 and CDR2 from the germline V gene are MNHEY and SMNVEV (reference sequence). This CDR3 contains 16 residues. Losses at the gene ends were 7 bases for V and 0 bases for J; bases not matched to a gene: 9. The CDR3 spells CASNSHGTGDSYEQYF. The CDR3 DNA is TGTGCCAGCAACTCCCATGGGACAGGGGACTCCTACGAGCAGTACTTC.

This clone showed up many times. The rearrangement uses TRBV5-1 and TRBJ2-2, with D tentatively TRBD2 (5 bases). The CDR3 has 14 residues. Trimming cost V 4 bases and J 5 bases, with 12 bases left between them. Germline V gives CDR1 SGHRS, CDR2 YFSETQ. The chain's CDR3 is CASSVGERTGELFF. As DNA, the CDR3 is TGCGCCAGCAGCGTTGGAGAGCGGACCGGGGAGCTGTTTTTT.

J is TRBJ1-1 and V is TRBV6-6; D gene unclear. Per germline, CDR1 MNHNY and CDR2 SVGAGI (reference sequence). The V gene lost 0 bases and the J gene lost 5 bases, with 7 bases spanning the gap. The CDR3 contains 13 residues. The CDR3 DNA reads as TGTGCCAGCAGTTACTCGAGCCGGACTGAAGCTTTCTTT. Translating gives CASSYSSRTEAFF.

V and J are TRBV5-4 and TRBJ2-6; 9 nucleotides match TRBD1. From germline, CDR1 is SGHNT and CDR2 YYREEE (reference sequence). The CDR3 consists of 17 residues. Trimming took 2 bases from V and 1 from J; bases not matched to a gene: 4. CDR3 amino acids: CASSLFGQGSGANVLTF. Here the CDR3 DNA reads TGTGCCAGCAGCTTATTCGGACAGGGGTCTGGGGCCAACGTCCTGACTTTC.

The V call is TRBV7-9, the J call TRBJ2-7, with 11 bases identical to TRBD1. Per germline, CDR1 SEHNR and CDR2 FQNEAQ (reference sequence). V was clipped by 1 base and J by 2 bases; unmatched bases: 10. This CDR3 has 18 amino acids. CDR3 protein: CASSLGNYPGQGAYEQYF. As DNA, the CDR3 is TGTGCCAGCAGCTTAGGAAATTATCCGGGACAGGGGGCCTACGAGCAGTACTTC.